This passage covers 13 T cell receptor beta chains from one sample sequenced in a study of cytomegalovirus exposure and HLA in healthy donors (dated by TCRdb to the late 2010s). The method behind the library was the immunoSEQ multiplex PCR assay. A mixture of 60 forward primers for TCR Vbeta segments and 13 reverse primers for TCR Jbeta segments was used in the multiplex PCR. Not all clones reach the TCRdb copy of this immuneACCESS table, which keeps in-frame sequences only. Checked studies attribute under half of the gap to unresolved V genes and leave the rest unexplained. The sample table records some 180,000 clones; over 65% of these occur just once. The top ten constitute roughly 1.5% of the sample. The material sequenced was PBMCs. These receptors all stem from a man between 18 and 29 years old in good health and CMV-seronegative.

This clone showed up just once. The chain is built from TRBV5-1 and TRBJ2-7; D is perhaps TRBD1 (6 bases). V was trimmed by 7 bases and J by 2 bases, leaving 16 bases between them. CDR3 size: 14 residues. Germline V lookup: CDR1 SGHRS, CDR2 YFSETQ. The CDR3: CASGWGTGTYEQYF. The CDR3, as DNA: TGCGCCAGCGGATGGGGAACAGGGACCTACGAGCAGTACTTC.

The rearrangement joins TRBV9 to TRBJ2-6; a weak D match, TRBD1 (5 bases). The ends were cut back, 4 bases at V and 0 bases at J, with 17 bases in the middle. Per the germline V gene, CDR1 is SGDLS and CDR2 is YYNGEE. This CDR3 region has 18 residues. CDR3 loop: CASSPSRVVSSGANVLTF. The DNA of the CDR3 is TGTGCCAGCAGCCCCAGCAGGGTCGTAAGCTCTGGGGCCAACGTCCTGACTTTC.

J is TRBJ1-3 and V is TRBV18; TRBD1 is a possible D gene (6 bases). With 7 bases removed from V and 0 bases from J, the gap between germline ends came to 10 bases. The germline V gene has CDR1 KGHSH and CDR2 LQKENI. This CDR3 region has 14 residues. The CDR3 DNA sequence: TGTGCCAGCTTAGGGGGAACCTCTGGAAACACCATATATTTT. Protein product: CASLGGTSGNTIYF.

This clone was recorded a few times. A read error may produce the germline difference seen at one junction end. This CDR3 is CASSPSGGIYNEQFF. CDR3 nucleotide sequence: TGTGCTAGCAGCCCTAGCGGGGGTATCTACAATGAGCAGTTCTTC. The chain has TRBV7-7 and TRBJ2-1; TRBD2 aligns across 10 bases. Germline CDR1 SSHAT, CDR2 FNYEAQ (reference sequence). There are 15 residues in the CDR3.

The sample holds a few counts of this clone. The junction differs from germline at one of its ends, possibly a read error. The V gene is TRBV7-7, the J gene TRBJ2-5; the match to TRBD2 covers 9 bases. The CDR3 is made up of 15 amino acids. Germline V gene data show CDR1 as SSHAT and CDR2 as FNYEAQ (reference sequence). The CDR3 region is CASSFSGGHQETQYF. In nucleotides, the CDR3 is TGTGCTAGCAGCTTTAGCGGGGGCCACCAAGAGACCCAGTACTTC.

The gene calls are TRBV13 and TRBJ1-2; tentative D call: TRBD1 (6 bases). Germline CDR1 reads PRHDT; CDR2 reads FYEKMQ (reference sequence). CDR3 length: 13 residues. Trimming took off 2 bases at V and 8 bases at J, with 12 bases between the two ends. CDR3 coding DNA: TGTGCCAGCAGCTTATTGGGGGCGGCGGGCTACACCTTC. As protein: CASSLLGAAGYTF.

The chain recombines TRBV7-9 with TRBJ2-3, with TRBD2 matching 7 bases. J was trimmed by 8 bases and V by 2 bases; bases with no gene match: 7. The CDR3 extends over 14 amino acids. In germline, CDR1 is SEHNR, CDR2 FQNEAQ (reference sequence). CDR3 sequence reads: CASSLPGGYSTQYF. CDR3 coding DNA: TGTGCCAGCAGCTTACCGGGGGGATACAGTACGCAGTATTTT.

The chain has TRBV6-1 and TRBJ2-7, with TRBD1 matching over 7 bases. J lost 0 bases, V lost 10 bases, and 9 bases had no gene match. This CDR3 is built from 14 residues. CDR1 MNHNS and CDR2 SASEGT come from the germline V gene. CDR3 sequence reads: CATEPGTASYEQYF. The CDR3 region has the DNA TGTGCCACCGAGCCCGGGACAGCCTCCTACGAGCAGTACTTC.

The chain combines TRBV7-3 with TRBJ2-3, with D tentatively TRBD1 (5 bases). Germline CDR1 and CDR2: SGHTA and FQGTGA. Trimming left V 0 bases short and J 4 bases short, with 11 bases between. The CDR3 sequence is 15 residues long. The CDR3 region is CASSLTGAQSDTQYF. As DNA, the CDR3 is TGTGCCAGCAGCTTAACAGGGGCACAGTCAGATACGCAGTATTTT. The complete variable domain, with remaining parts taken from reference TRBV7-3 and TRBJ2-3, reads GAGVSQTPSNKVTEKGKYVELRCDPISGHTALYWYRQSLGQGPEFLIYFQGTGAADDSGLPNDRFFAVRPEGSVSTLKIQRTERGDSAVYLCASSLTGAQSDTQYFGPGTRLTVL.

The chain links TRBV19 to TRBJ1-2, with 9 bases matching TRBD1. V gave up 5 bases and J gave up 2 bases; unmatched junction bases: 6. CDR1 LNHDA and CDR2 SQIVND come from the germline V gene (reference sequence). The length of the CDR3 is 15 residues. The CDR3 DNA is TGTGCCAGTAGTGAGGGACAGGGAGGCAACTATGGCTACACCTTC. This gives the protein CASSEGQGGNYGYTF.

The CDR3 loop reads CASSLGLGGTDTQYF. CDR3 nucleotide sequence: TGCGCCAGCAGCTTGGGGCTGGGAGGCACAGATACGCAGTATTTT. This chain joins TRBV5-1 and TRBJ2-3; TRBD2 is a possible D gene (5 bases). V shed 0 bases and J shed 1 base, with 9 bases lying between them. Per the germline V gene, CDR1 is SGHRS and CDR2 is YFSETQ. The CDR3 spans 15 residues.

The V gene is TRBV6-5, the J gene TRBJ1-3; 7 nucleotides agree with TRBD1. J was trimmed by 0 bases and V by 5 bases; bases with no gene match: 1. CDR1 is MNHEY and CDR2 is SVGAGI in the germline V gene. The CDR3 contains 14 residues. CDR3 coding DNA: TGTGCCAGCAGTCAGGGGGTCTCTGGAAACACCATATATTTT. This gives the protein CASSQGVSGNTIYF.

The chain is built from TRBV9 and TRBJ2-1, with D possibly matching TRBD2 (5 bases). CDR1 and CDR2 (germline): SGDLS, YYNGEE. V lost 0 bases and J 4 bases, leaving 14 bases between the germline ends. The CDR3 runs to 16 residues. CDR3 protein: CASSVEGTRVYNEQFF. The CDR3 nucleotides read TGTGCCAGCAGCGTAGAGGGAACGAGGGTTTACAATGAGCAGTTCTTC.